These 21 T cell receptor beta chains were sequenced from one sample in a study of beta chain features in type 1 diabetes. Sequencing targeted expressed TCRB transcripts, as all isolated RNA had been reverse transcribed. Data came from immunoSEQ multiplex PCR; TCRdb stores just in-frame clones and leaves some out. Among around 12,000 clones listed, over 40% were seen once. Sequencing was carried out using stem cell memory CD4+ T cells from blood. The receptors here all came from a man aged 18 to 30 in good health.

This clone was found a few times. The chain carries TRBV4-1 and TRBJ2-1, with 7 positions matching TRBD1. This CDR3 has 15 amino acids. Germline V CDR1 and CDR2: MGHRA, YSYEKL. J lost 1 base, V lost 8 bases, and 8 bases had no gene match. Written as DNA, the CDR3 is TGCGCCAGCCTCGGGACAGAGCTATCCTACAATGAGCAGTTCTTC. This codes for CASLGTELSYNEQFF.

V is TRBV27 and J is TRBJ2-3, with D possibly TRBD2 on 5 matching bases. CDR3 size: 10 residues. Per the germline V gene, CDR1 is MNHEY and CDR2 is SMNVEV (reference sequence). The V end was cut by 7 bases, the J end by 6 bases, with 5 bases between. As DNA, the CDR3 is TGTGCCAGCACGGGGGATACGCAGTATTTT. As protein: CASTGDTQYF.

The genes are TRBV7-2 and TRBJ2-7; tentative D call: TRBD1 (6 bases). Trimming removed 7 bases from V and 7 bases from J, with 20 bases in between. Germline lookup yields CDR1 SGHTA and CDR2 FQGNSA. The CDR3 consists of 14 residues. The CDR3 protein is CASTPDRYASEQYF. The CDR3 nucleotides are TGTGCCAGCACCCCCGACAGGTACGCGAGTGAGCAGTACTTC.

This clone occurred a few times. The chain combines TRBV7-2 with TRBJ1-1, with a weak D call TRBD1 (5 bases). CDR3 length equals 14 residues. V was pared by 8 bases and J by 1 base, with 14 bases between. CDR1 SGHTA and CDR2 FQGNSA come from the germline V gene. The CDR3, as DNA: TGTGCCAGCTCTCTTCAGGGAACGAACACTGAAGCTTTCTTT. Translation: CASSLQGTNTEAFF.

V usage is TRBV11-2 and J usage is TRBJ2-5; D perhaps matches TRBD1 (5 bases). CDR1 SGHAT and CDR2 FQNNGV come from the germline V gene. V was cut by 1 base and J by 5 bases, with 8 bases left in between. There are 13 residues in the CDR3. In nucleotides, the CDR3 is TGTGCCAGCAGCTTAGCAGGGCGGGAGACCCAGTACTTC. Translating gives CASSLAGRETQYF.

This clone was seen a few times. The chain is built from TRBV12-5 and TRBJ2-3, with TRBD2 identical over 7 bases. J gave up 2 bases and V 5 bases, and 7 bases lay outside the gene matches. Germline CDR1 is LGHNT and CDR2 is FRNRAP. CDR3 length: 15 residues. CDR3 coding DNA: TGTGCTAGTGGTCCAAACGGGGGGAACACAGATACGCAGTATTTT. Its translation is CASGPNGGNTDTQYF.

The chain carries TRBV11-2 and TRBJ1-3, with unresolved D. CDR1 and CDR2 (germline): SGHAT, FQNNGV. There are 12 residues in the CDR3. V was clipped by 5 bases and J by 4 bases, with 6 bases between them. In DNA form, the CDR3 reads TGTGCCAGCAGCCTAAACGGAAACACCATATATTTT. Its translation: CASSLNGNTIYF.

The rearrangement joins TRBV2 to TRBJ2-7, with 9 bases matching TRBD1. This CDR3 is built from 13 residues. Germline CDR1 reads SNHLY; CDR2 reads FYNNEI. V dropped 4 bases and J dropped 9; count of bases not matched to a gene: 7. CDR3: CASSGRLGQGQYF. DNA for the CDR3: TGTGCCAGCAGTGGGAGGTTGGGACAGGGGCAGTACTTC.

V and J are TRBV7-8 and TRBJ2-1; 9 bases are a match to TRBD2. The germline gives CDR1 SGHVS, CDR2 FQNEAQ. The CDR3 extends over 16 amino acids. Unmatched junction bases numbered 10, after V lost 4 bases and J lost 6 bases. The CDR3 spells CASSSAGTSYANEQFF. The CDR3 bases are TGTGCCAGCAGCTCTGCCGGGACTAGCTACGCCAATGAGCAGTTCTTC.

V and J are TRBV7-2 and TRBJ2-7, with D maybe TRBD2 (6 bases). Trimming pared 2 bases from V and 5 bases from J, leaving 7 bases between. The CDR3 covers 12 residues. From germline, CDR1 is SGHTA and CDR2 FQGNSA. The CDR3 DNA sequence: TGTGCCAGCAGCTTAAGGAGGGACGAGCAGTACTTC. Amino acid sequence: CASSLRRDEQYF.

The chain links TRBV6-5 to TRBJ2-7; 8 bases match TRBD1. The V and J ends lost 6 bases and 3 bases, in that order; junction bases with no gene match: 4. CDR1 MNHEY and CDR2 SVGAGI come from the germline V gene. CDR3 size: 13 residues. The CDR3 DNA is TGTGCCAGCAGACTACAGGGGGGCTACGAGCAGTACTTC. It translates to CASRLQGGYEQYF.

This clone was seen a few times. The chain is built from TRBV9 and TRBJ1-3, with D tentatively TRBD1 (6 bases). The CDR3 totals 18 residues. Trimming took 2 bases from V and 0 from J, leaving 18 bases between them. Germline V lookup: CDR1 SGDLS, CDR2 YYNGEE. The CDR3 spells CASSVGWGQPYSGNTIYF. The CDR3 bases are TGTGCCAGCAGCGTCGGATGGGGACAACCCTACTCTGGAAACACCATATATTTT.

The CDR3 nucleotides read TGTGCCAGCAGCCAAGTGTCCTACCAACTTTACAATGAGCAGTTCTTC. Its protein is CASSQVSYQLYNEQFF. This chain joins TRBV14 and TRBJ2-1; D remains unclear. The V end was cut by 1 base, the J end by 4 bases, with 14 bases between. This CDR3 contains 16 residues. CDR1 and CDR2 (germline): SGHDN, FVKESK.

This clone has a single count. The rearrangement joins TRBV29-1 to TRBJ2-5, with 9 bases identical to TRBD2. Germline V gene lookup returns CDR1 SQVTM and CDR2 ANQGSEA. Trimming cost V 3 bases and J 5 bases; bases outside gene matches: 7. The CDR3 extends over 14 amino acids. CDR3 protein: CSVDGGGVGETQYF. Here the CDR3 DNA reads TGCAGCGTTGATGGCGGGGGGGTAGGGGAGACCCAGTACTTC.

The chain recombines TRBV6-1 with TRBJ2-7; D unresolved. Trimming cost V 1 base and J 3 bases, with 10 bases left between them. CDR3 length: 14 amino acids. The germline V gene has CDR1 MNHNS and CDR2 SASEGT. The CDR3 here is CASSEGWQRYEQYF. For the CDR3, the DNA is TGTGCCAGCAGTGAAGGGTGGCAACGCTACGAGCAGTACTTC.

The V call is TRBV6-5, the J call TRBJ2-7; D may be TRBD2 (6 bases). CDR1 and CDR2 from the germline V gene are MNHEY and SVGAGI. Deletions cut 5 bases from V and 2 bases from J, with 13 bases between. The length of the CDR3 is 14 residues. The DNA of the CDR3 is TGTGCCAGCAGTGGTCTCTCGGGGGCCTACGAGCAGTACTTC. Encoded protein: CASSGLSGAYEQYF.

This clone was recorded a few times. The chain combines TRBV30 with TRBJ2-5; possible D gene TRBD2, 6 bases. CDR3 length: 13 amino acids. The V gene's germline CDR1 is GTSNPN and CDR2 SVGIG (reference sequence). With 8 bases removed from V and 4 bases from J, the gap between germline ends came to 17 bases. The CDR3 sequence is CAGGGGEAETQYF. The CDR3 nucleotides are TGTGCCGGGGGAGGCGGGGAGGCAGAGACCCAGTACTTC.

This clone was counted a few times. The chain recombines TRBV7-9 with TRBJ2-1, with D perhaps matching TRBD1 (6 bases). The CDR3 spans 17 residues. CDR1 SEHNR and CDR2 FQNEAQ come from the germline V gene (reference sequence). Between the trimmed V and J ends, which lost 5 bases and 1 base, there was a span of 18 bases. CDR3 bases: TGTGCCAGCAGCCCGGAAAGCAACAGGGTTTCCTACAATGAGCAGTTCTTC. Protein: CASSPESNRVSYNEQFF.

The chain combines TRBV4-3 with TRBJ1-4; D is ambiguous. Trimming removed 1 base from V and 7 bases from J, with 13 bases in between. The germline V gene has CDR1 LGHNA and CDR2 YSLEER. The CDR3 consists of 15 residues. Here the CDR3 DNA reads TGCGCCAGCAGCCAAGCCGGAGGGATTGGTGAAAAACTGTTTTTT. This translates into CASSQAGGIGEKLFF.

The chain joins TRBV6-5 to TRBJ2-1; TRBD2 matches 8 bases. V trimming: 2 bases; J trimming: 8 bases; junction bases outside the gene matches: 11. The CDR3 is 16 amino acids. From germline, CDR1 is MNHEY and CDR2 SVGAGI. CDR3 amino acids: CASSYGSASGLHEQFF. The DNA of the CDR3 is TGTGCCAGCAGTTACGGGTCGGCTAGCGGGCTGCATGAGCAGTTCTTC.

The chain uses TRBV9 and TRBJ1-3; D may be TRBD1 (5 bases). CDR3 length: 14 residues. The V and J ends lost 0 bases and 1 base respectively, with 5 bases between them. Germline CDR1 is SGDLS and CDR2 is YYNGEE. The CDR3 reads CASSVEGSGNTIYF. DNA of the CDR3: TGTGCCAGCAGCGTAGAGGGGTCTGGAAACACCATATATTTT.